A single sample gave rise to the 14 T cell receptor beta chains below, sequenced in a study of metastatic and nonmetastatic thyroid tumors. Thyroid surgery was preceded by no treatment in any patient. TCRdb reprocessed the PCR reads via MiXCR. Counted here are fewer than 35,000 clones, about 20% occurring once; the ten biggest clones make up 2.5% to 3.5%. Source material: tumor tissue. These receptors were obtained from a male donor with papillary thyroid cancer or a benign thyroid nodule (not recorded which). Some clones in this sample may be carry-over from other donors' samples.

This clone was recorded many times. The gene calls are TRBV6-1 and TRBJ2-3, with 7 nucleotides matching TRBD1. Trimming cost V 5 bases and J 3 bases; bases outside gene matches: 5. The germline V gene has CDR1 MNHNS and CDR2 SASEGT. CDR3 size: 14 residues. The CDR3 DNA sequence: TGTGCCAGCAGTTCGGCCAGGGGGACAGATACGCAGTATTTT. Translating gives CASSSARGTDTQYF.

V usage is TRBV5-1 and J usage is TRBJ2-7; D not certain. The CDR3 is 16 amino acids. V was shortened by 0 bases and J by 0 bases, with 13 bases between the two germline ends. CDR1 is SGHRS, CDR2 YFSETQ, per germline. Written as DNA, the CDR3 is TGCGCCAGCAGCTTGGAACCGGAGTCAAGCTCCTACGAGCAGTACTTC. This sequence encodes CASSLEPESSSYEQYF.

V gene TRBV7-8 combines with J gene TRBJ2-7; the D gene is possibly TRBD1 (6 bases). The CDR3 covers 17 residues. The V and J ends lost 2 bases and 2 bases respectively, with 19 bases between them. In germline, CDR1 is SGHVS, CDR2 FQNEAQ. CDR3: CASSLNPWTAGPYEQYF. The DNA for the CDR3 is TGTGCCAGCAGCTTAAACCCATGGACAGCTGGTCCCTACGAGCAGTACTTC.

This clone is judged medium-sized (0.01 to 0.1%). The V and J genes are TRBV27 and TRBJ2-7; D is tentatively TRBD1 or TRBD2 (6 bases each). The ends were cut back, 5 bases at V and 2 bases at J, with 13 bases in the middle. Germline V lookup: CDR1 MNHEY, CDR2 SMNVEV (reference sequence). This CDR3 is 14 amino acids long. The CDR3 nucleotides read TGTGCCAGCAGTCGCGAGGGGGGTACCTACGAGCAGTACTTC. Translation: CASSREGGTYEQYF.

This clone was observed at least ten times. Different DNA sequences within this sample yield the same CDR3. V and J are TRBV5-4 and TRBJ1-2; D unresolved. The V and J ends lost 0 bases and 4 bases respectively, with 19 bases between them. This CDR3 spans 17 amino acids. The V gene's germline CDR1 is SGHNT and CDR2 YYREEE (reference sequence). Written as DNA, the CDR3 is TGTGCCAGCAGCTTGGTAGGGCCCCAGGTTAAAGGCTATGGCTACACCTTC. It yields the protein CASSLVGPQVKGYGYTF.

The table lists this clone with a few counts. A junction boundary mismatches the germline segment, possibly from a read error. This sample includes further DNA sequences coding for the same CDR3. DNA for the CDR3: TGTGCCAGCAGTTTAGTGGCGGGAAGGAGAGAGACGCAGTACTTC. This translates into CASSLVAGRRETQYF. V gene TRBV27 combines with J gene TRBJ2-5; possible D gene TRBD2, 6 bases. Germline V CDR1 and CDR2: MNHEY, SMNVEV (reference sequence). The CDR3 runs to 15 residues.

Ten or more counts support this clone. CDR3 sequence (DNA): TGTGCCAGCAGTGGACCCGGTGGTTCACCCCTCCACTTT. The encoded protein is CASSGPGGSPLHF. The J gene is TRBJ1-6, the V gene TRBV12-3 or TRBV12-4, with D uncertain. The CDR3 extends over 13 amino acids. V was pared by 5 bases and J by 9 bases, with 11 bases between.

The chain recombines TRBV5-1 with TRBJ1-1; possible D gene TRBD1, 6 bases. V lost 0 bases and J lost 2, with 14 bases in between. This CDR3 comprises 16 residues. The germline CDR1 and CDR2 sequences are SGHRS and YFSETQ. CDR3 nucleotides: TGCGCCAGCAGCTTGGCGACAGGTGGATTTAACACTGAAGCTTTCTTT. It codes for CASSLATGGFNTEAFF.

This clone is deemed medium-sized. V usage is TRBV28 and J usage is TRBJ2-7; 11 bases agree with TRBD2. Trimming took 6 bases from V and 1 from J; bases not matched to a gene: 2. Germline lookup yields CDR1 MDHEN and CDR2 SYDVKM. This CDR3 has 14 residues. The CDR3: CASRRLAGSYEQYF. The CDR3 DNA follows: TGTGCCAGCAGGCGACTAGCGGGGTCCTACGAGCAGTACTTC.

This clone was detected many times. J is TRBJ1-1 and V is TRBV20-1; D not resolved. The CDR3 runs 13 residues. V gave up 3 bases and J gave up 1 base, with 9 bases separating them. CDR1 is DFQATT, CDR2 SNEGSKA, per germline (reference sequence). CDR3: CSASLSGNTEAFF. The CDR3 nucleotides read TGCAGTGCTAGTCTCTCAGGGAACACTGAAGCTTTCTTT.

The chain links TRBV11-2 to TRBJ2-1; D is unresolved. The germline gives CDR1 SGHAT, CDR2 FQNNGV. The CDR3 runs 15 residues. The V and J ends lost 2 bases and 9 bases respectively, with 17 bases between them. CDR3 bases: TGTGCCAGCAGCTTAAGTGGGTGTGCTTACGCTGAGCAGTTCTTC. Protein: CASSLSGCAYAEQFF.

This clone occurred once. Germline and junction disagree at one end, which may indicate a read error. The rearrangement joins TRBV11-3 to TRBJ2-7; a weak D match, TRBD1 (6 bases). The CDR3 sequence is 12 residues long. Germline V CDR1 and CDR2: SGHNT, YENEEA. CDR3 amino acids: CASSLQTGRSDF. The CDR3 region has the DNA TGTGCCAGCAGCTTACAAACAGGGCGGAGCGACTTC.

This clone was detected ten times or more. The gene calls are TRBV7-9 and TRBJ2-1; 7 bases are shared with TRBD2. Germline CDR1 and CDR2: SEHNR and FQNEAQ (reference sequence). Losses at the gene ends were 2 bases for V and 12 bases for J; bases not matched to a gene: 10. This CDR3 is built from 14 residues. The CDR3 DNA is TGTGCCAGCAGCTTATGGTTGGCAGGGAGGGCGCAGTTCTTC. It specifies CASSLWLAGRAQFF.

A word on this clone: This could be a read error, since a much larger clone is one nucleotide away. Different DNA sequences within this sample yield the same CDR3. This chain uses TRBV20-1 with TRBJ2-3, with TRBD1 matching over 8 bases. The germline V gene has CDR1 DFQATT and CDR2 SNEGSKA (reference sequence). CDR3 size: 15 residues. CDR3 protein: CSAARQGTGHTTQYF. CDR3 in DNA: TGCAGTGCTGCCCGACAGGGGACGGGGCACACTACGCAGTACTTT.